Shown below are 29 T cell receptor beta chains from a single sample sequenced in a study of breast tumors, draining lymph nodes, adjacent tissues. One entry per CDR3 protein results from TCRdb running MiXCR on the multiplex PCR reads. The sample yields around 15,000 distinct CDR3 sequences, 40% to 60% seen once. Sequenced sample: tumor-adjacent breast tissue. The receptor source for this set is a female donor with breast cancer. Some clones in this sample may be carry-over from other donors' samples.

The V gene is TRBV15, the J gene TRBJ2-3; 7 bases agree with TRBD1. V lost 3 bases, J lost 3 bases, and 3 bases stayed unmatched. There are 14 residues in the CDR3. Germline V gene sequence: CDR1 LNHNV, CDR2 YYDKDF (reference sequence). The chain's CDR3 is CATSSRDSTDTQYF. The CDR3 DNA follows: TGTGCCACCAGCAGCCGGGACAGTACAGATACGCAGTATTTT.

In this sample, this clonotype is medium-sized. The genes are TRBV20-1 and TRBJ2-5; no definite D call. From germline, CDR1 is DFQATT and CDR2 SNEGSKA (reference sequence). V was shortened by 7 bases and J by 5 bases, with 17 bases between the two germline ends. This CDR3 contains 13 residues. CDR3 region: CSVLSADGETQYF. In DNA form, the CDR3 reads TGCAGTGTTCTATCGGCGGACGGGGAGACCCAGTACTTC.

This chain links TRBV7-3 with TRBJ2-1; 10 bases map to TRBD2. The J segment lost 11 bases and the V segment lost 7 bases, leaving 8 bases of the junction unmatched. The CDR3 consists of 13 residues. The V gene's germline CDR1 is SGHTA and CDR2 FQGTGA. CDR3 DNA: TGTGCCAGCACCCTAGCGGGAGCTAATAAGCAGTTCTTC. This translates into CASTLAGANKQFF. The full variable domain, its missing parts supplied by reference TRBV7-3 and TRBJ2-1, is GAGVSQTPSNKVTEKGKYVELRCDPISGHTALYWYRQSLGQGPEFLIYFQGTGAADDSGLPNDRFFAVRPEGSVSTLKIQRTERGDSAVYLCASTLAGANKQFFGPGTRLTVL.

Concerning this clonotype: Given a much more abundant clone one base away, this may be a read error. The chain links TRBV9 to TRBJ1-1, with a tentative D call TRBD1 (5 bases). The CDR3 has 14 residues. Germline V CDR1 and CDR2: SGDLS, YYNGEE. CDR3 bases: TGTGCCAGCAGCGTAGATGAGGGAGGGACTGAAGCTTTGTTT. Its protein product is CASSVDEGGTEALF.

As to this clonotype: A much larger clone is a single base away; this may be a read error. The V call is TRBV5-6, the J call TRBJ2-5; a weak D match, TRBD2 (5 bases). V was trimmed by 0 bases and J by 1 base, leaving 16 bases between them. There are 17 residues in the CDR3. Germline V gene data show CDR1 as SGHDT and CDR2 as YYEEEE. The CDR3 DNA reads as TGTGCCAGCAGCTTGGAGGGCCCGGGGTTGGCCCAAGAGACCCAGTACTTC. Encoded protein: CASSLEGPGLAQETQYF.

In this sample, this clonotype is medium-sized. The chain employs TRBV12-3 or TRBV12-4 and TRBJ2-7, with 7 nucleotides matching TRBD1. J lost 6 bases, V lost 5 bases, and 10 bases had no gene match. The CDR3 runs 14 residues. The CDR3 DNA sequence: TGTGCCAGCAGTGCCGGGACAGAGAGGTTCGAGCAGTACTTC. It codes for CASSAGTERFEQYF.

Many counts were recorded for this clonotype. This could be a read error, since a much larger clone is one nucleotide away. V usage is TRBV6-1 and J usage is TRBJ2-7; 7 nucleotides match TRBD1. Germline V gene sequence: CDR1 MNHNS, CDR2 SASEGT. The CDR3 consists of 14 residues. The trim removed 5 bases at V and 5 bases at J, leaving 9 bases unmatched. CDR3 DNA sequence: TGTGCCAGCAGTCAAGTACAGGGGTTCGACGAGCAGTACTTC. It translates to CASSQVQGFDEQYF.

The chain combines TRBV9 with TRBJ2-3; TRBD2 matches 7 bases. CDR3 length: 15 amino acids. V lost 0 bases and J lost 6; bases outside the gene matches: 7. Germline values: CDR1 SGDLS, CDR2 YYNGEE. CDR3 in amino acids: CASSVGVGGFDTQYF. The CDR3, as DNA: TGTGCCAGCAGCGTAGGGGTGGGAGGGTTCGATACGCAGTATTTT.

Notes on this clonotype: The germline gene is not matched at one end of the junction; a read error may be the cause. V and J are TRBV5-1 and TRBJ2-3; D gene unclear. CDR1 and CDR2 from the germline V gene are SGHRS and YFSETQ. The CDR3 sequence is 15 residues long. CDR3 in DNA: TGCGCCAGCAGCTTGGAATGGGTGAGCACCCATACGCAGTATTTC. It encodes CASSLEWVSTHTQYF.

This clonotype was counted ten times or more. V usage is TRBV6-5 and J usage is TRBJ1-5; D is perhaps TRBD1 (6 bases). V dropped 7 bases and J dropped 7 bases, with 14 bases sitting between them. CDR3 length: 13 residues. Germline lookup yields CDR1 MNHEY and CDR2 SVGAGI. The CDR3 nucleotides read TGTGCCAGCACCAGAGGGGGGGGGCAGCCCCAGCATTTT. Its protein is CASTRGGGQPQHF.

The chain carries TRBV4-3 and TRBJ2-3, with D maybe TRBD1 (5 bases). CDR1 LGHNA and CDR2 YSLEER come from the germline V gene. This CDR3 has 16 amino acids. V was trimmed by 1 base and J by 6 bases, leaving 17 bases between them. DNA of the CDR3: TGCGCCAGCAGCCAAGGGGTAGGGGTGATGGGGGATACGCAGTATTTT. Amino acids: CASSQGVGVMGDTQYF.

The sample holds many counts of this clonotype. This may arise from a read error, as a much more abundant clone is one base away. This rearrangement joins TRBV12-3 or TRBV12-4 to TRBJ1-2, with a tentative D call TRBD1 (5 bases). The CDR3 has 15 residues. Trimming cost V 8 bases and J 1 base, with 17 bases left between them. CDR3 amino acids: CASSDVGGINYGYTF. CDR3 coding DNA: TGTGCCAGCTCGGACGTGGGGGGGATTAACTATGGCTACACCTTC.

This clonotype showed up many times. The chain has TRBV4-1 and TRBJ2-3; 9 bases agree with TRBD1. Looked up from germline, CDR1 is MGHRA and CDR2 is YSYEKL. This CDR3 has 19 amino acids. The junction had 18 bases not matched to a gene; V was cut back by 2 bases and J by 6 bases. DNA of the CDR3: TGCGCCAGCAGCCAATTACTAAAGTTGGGACAGGGTAACGCGGATACGCAGTATTTT. It translates to CASSQLLKLGQGNADTQYF.

This chain uses TRBV5-4 with TRBJ1-4; D is perhaps TRBD1 (5 bases). Trimming pared 4 bases from V and 10 bases from J, leaving 14 bases between. The CDR3 covers 13 residues. Germline loops: CDR1 SGHNT, CDR2 YYREEE (reference sequence). The CDR3 DNA reads as TGTGCCAGCAGCCCGGAGGCGCAGGGAAAACTGTTTTTT. Its translation is CASSPEAQGKLFF.

This clonotype has a count of ten or more. The rearrangement links TRBV7-6 to TRBJ1-1; D not certain. V was pared by 4 bases and J by 4 bases, with 10 bases between. The CDR3 consists of 13 residues. The V gene's germline CDR1 is SGHVS and CDR2 FNYEAQ. The CDR3 here is CASSSSESTEAFF. CDR3 coding DNA: TGTGCCAGCAGCTCATCGGAGAGCACTGAAGCTTTCTTT.

There are a few counts of this clonotype. The chain links TRBV12-3 or TRBV12-4 to TRBJ2-7; no clear D gene. The CDR3 has 11 residues. V lost 2 bases and J 6 bases, leaving 5 bases between the germline ends. In nucleotides, the CDR3 is TGTGCCAGCAGTTTATCGGGCGAGCAGTACTTC. Its protein is CASSLSGEQYF.

At least ten counts were recorded for this clonotype. A read error may be the cause here, since a much bigger clone is one base away. The CDR3 DNA follows: TGTGCCAGCAGTGGGGACAGTGATGGCTACGCCTTC. Protein: CASSGDSDGYAF. This chain connects TRBV25-1 to TRBJ1-2, with TRBD1 matching over 7 bases. The CDR3 runs to 12 residues. CDR1 and CDR2 (germline): MGHDK, SYGVNS.

This clonotype is categorized as medium-sized (0.01 to 0.1%). The chain links TRBV4-3 to TRBJ2-5; the match to TRBD1 covers 9 bases. Losses at the gene ends were 1 base for V and 6 bases for J; bases not matched to a gene: 15. The CDR3 extends over 18 amino acids. Looked up from germline, CDR1 is LGHNA and CDR2 is YSLEER. The CDR3 region is CASSQVLTGTGSLKTQYF. DNA for the CDR3: TGCGCCAGCAGCCAAGTACTTACCGGGACAGGGTCTTTGAAGACCCAGTACTTC.

The CDR3 DNA sequence: TGTGCCAGCAGCCGCGGGACAGGGAATCCACCCCTCCACTTT. Translating it yields CASSRGTGNPPLHF. The chain uses TRBV12-3 or TRBV12-4 and TRBJ1-6; the match to TRBD1 covers 9 bases. CDR3 length: 14 residues. Unmatched junction bases numbered 8, after V lost 6 bases and J lost 11 bases.

This clonotype is termed medium-sized. CDR3 coding DNA: TGTGCCAGCAGCTTATCTCAGGGAGAGACCCAGTACTTC. Translating gives CASSLSQGETQYF. V is TRBV7-9 and J is TRBJ2-5, with TRBD1 as a possible D gene (5 bases). Trimming cost V 2 bases and J 4 bases, with 8 bases left between them. The CDR3 contains 13 residues. CDR1 is SEHNR and CDR2 is FQNEAQ in the germline V gene (reference sequence).

V is TRBV5-5 and J is TRBJ2-5, with 11 bases identical to TRBD1. There are 16 residues in the CDR3. With 5 bases clipped from V and 2 bases from J, the junction kept 8 bases outside the gene matches. From germline, CDR1 is SGHKS and CDR2 YYEKEE (reference sequence). This CDR3 is CASRGSGTGGQETQYF. DNA for the CDR3: TGTGCCAGCAGAGGTAGCGGGACAGGGGGACAAGAGACCCAGTACTTC.

There are many counts of this clonotype. The chain is built from TRBV7-9 and TRBJ2-3, with 11 bases identical to TRBD2. The CDR3 totals 17 residues. J was trimmed by 3 bases and V by 5 bases; bases with no gene match: 10. Germline V CDR1 and CDR2: SEHNR, FQNEAQ (reference sequence). The CDR3 reads CASSHTGTSGLTDTQYF. CDR3 in DNA: TGTGCCAGCAGCCACACCGGGACTAGCGGTTTAACAGATACGCAGTATTTT.

The chain uses TRBV20-1 and TRBJ1-6, with 8 bases lining up with TRBD1. Unmatched junction bases numbered 6, after V lost 8 bases and J lost 6 bases. CDR3 size: 13 residues. Germline V lookup: CDR1 DFQATT, CDR2 SNEGSKA (reference sequence). CDR3 in amino acids: CSFDGQGNSPLHF. As DNA, the CDR3 is TGCAGTTTCGACGGACAGGGTAATTCACCCCTCCACTTT.

This sequence joins TRBV5-1 and TRBJ2-1; 12 nucleotides line up with TRBD2. V dropped 10 bases and J dropped 7; count of bases not matched to a gene: 9. Germline CDR1 SGHRS, CDR2 YFSETQ. The CDR3 is 14 amino acids. CDR3 sequence (DNA): TGCGCCCGAAGACTAGCGGGAGCAATTAATGAGCAGTTCTTC. This translates into CARRLAGAINEQFF.

The chain links TRBV19 to TRBJ1-5; D not certain. With 3 bases removed from V and 4 bases from J, the gap between germline ends came to 10 bases. The CDR3 covers 14 residues. Germline V gives CDR1 LNHDA, CDR2 SQIVND (reference sequence). CDR3 bases: TGTGCCAGTAGTATCGGACTGAATAATCAGCCCCAGCATTTT. Its protein product is CASSIGLNNQPQHF.

V and J are TRBV5-5 and TRBJ2-7; D uncertain. Looked up from germline, CDR1 is SGHKS and CDR2 is YYEKEE (reference sequence). The CDR3 is 13 residues long. Trimming shortened V by 5 bases and J by 0 bases, and 9 bases separated the two germline ends. The CDR3 nucleotides read TGTGCCAGCAGTCTGCGCCTCTCCTACGAGCAGTACTTC. This codes for CASSLRLSYEQYF.

This clonotype showed up many times. CDR3 in DNA: TGTGCCAGCAGTCCCTATAGCGGGAGAGGCGGGTCGTTCTTC. Translated: CASSPYSGRGGSFF. V is TRBV6-2 or TRBV6-3 and J is TRBJ2-1, with 9 bases that match TRBD2. The CDR3 contains 14 residues. The ends lost 5 bases at V and 15 bases at J; junction bases unmatched: 14. Germline assignment: CDR1 MNHEY and CDR2 SVGEGT.

This clonotype showed up many times. This sequence may be a read error, since a much larger clone differs from it by one base. The CDR3 loop is CASSPFLASTYEQFF. CDR3 bases: TGTGCCAGCAGCCCGTTCCTAGCGTCAACTTATGAGCAGTTCTTC. The V gene is TRBV6-2 or TRBV6-3, the J gene TRBJ2-1; the D gene is possibly TRBD2 (6 bases). The length of the CDR3 is 15 residues. The germline V gene encodes CDR1 MNHEY and CDR2 SVGEGT. The V end lost 6 bases, the J end lost 8 bases, and 20 bases lay between the germline ends.

In this sample, this clonotype turned up many times. A much larger clone lies a single base off, so this may be a read error. This CDR3 reads CASSLASGSNEQYF. The CDR3 nucleotides read TGTGCCAGCAGCCTGGCTAGCGGGAGTAACGAGCAGTACTTC. The chain carries TRBV3-1 and TRBJ2-7, with 10 positions matching TRBD2. In germline, CDR1 is LGHDT, CDR2 YNNKEL (reference sequence). Trimming took 4 bases from V and 5 from J; bases not matched to a gene: 5. This CDR3 spans 14 amino acids.